This T cell receptor beta chain was obtained from a study of metastatic and nonmetastatic thyroid tumors. At the level of the study: Malignant and benign thyroid patients had repertoires compared in peripheral blood and tumor or nodule tissue. Points from the study as a whole: The reported finding was significantly higher TCR beta diversity in malignant thyroid tumors relative to benign nodules, in blood and tumor.

No treatment of any kind had been given to any patient before thyroid surgery. In this sample, this clone turned up many times. Its antigen is currently unknown. Authors' analysis steps: Built for papillary thyroid cancer, a distant-metastasis classifier drew on CDR3 differences across clinicopathological groups. TCRdb re-called the PCR reads through MiXCR. TCRdb's processing, not the study's, gives the V and J calls here. In the table there are 30,000 to 40,000 clones, about 21% of which are singletons. Material for sequencing was blood. This receptor was taken from a female donor with papillary thyroid cancer or a benign thyroid nodule (not recorded which). Some clones in this sample may be carry-over from other donors' samples.

The CDR3 region is CSARDTGDQTYNEQFF. The CDR3 DNA follows: TGCAGTGCTAGAGATACGGGGGACCAAACCTACAATGAGCAGTTCTTC. The V call is TRBV20-1, the J call TRBJ2-1; the D gene is possibly TRBD2 (6 bases). The CDR3 covers 16 residues. Trimming cost V 0 bases and J 2 bases, with 14 bases left between them. Germline assignment: CDR1 DFQATT and CDR2 SNEGSKA (reference sequence).